One sample yielded the 20 T cell receptor beta chains listed below, sequenced in a study of human thymus T cells. Method: immunoSEQ multiplex PCR; TCRdb's copy keeps in-frame clones and lacks some. The sample carries roughly 60,000 clones, nearly 95% recorded once. Sequences were obtained from blood. These receptors came from a boy younger than two with a congenital heart defect but otherwise immunologically healthy.

The chain joins TRBV19 to TRBJ1-1, with 11 bases matching TRBD1. The CDR3 spans 19 residues. Trimming at V came to 3 bases and at J to 0 bases, leaving 12 bases not matched to a gene. Germline V gene data show CDR1 as LNHDA and CDR2 as SQIVND (reference sequence). The CDR3 DNA reads as TGTGCCAGTAGTATTCATTCGGACAGGGGGCCGCGGGTGAACACTGAAGCTTTCTTT. Translating gives CASSIHSDRGPRVNTEAFF. The variable domain in full, completed from reference TRBV19 and TRBJ1-1, reads DGGITQSPKYLFRKEGQNVTLSCEQNLNHDAMYWYRQDPGQGLRLIYYSQIVNDFQKGDIAEGYSVSREKKESFPLTVTSAQKNPTAFYLCASSIHSDRGPRVNTEAFFGQGTRLTVV.

This CDR3 reads CASKGSSYEQYF. The CDR3 nucleotides are TGTGCCAGCAAGGGGAGCTCCTACGAGCAGTACTTC. This chain connects TRBV2 to TRBJ2-7; D possibly uses TRBD1 or TRBD2 (5 bases each). Per the germline V gene, CDR1 is SNHLY and CDR2 is FYNNEI. The V and J ends lost 7 bases and 0 bases respectively, with 7 bases between them. The CDR3 spans 12 residues.

The rearrangement joins TRBV7-2 to TRBJ1-1, with TRBD1 identical over 7 bases. This CDR3 region has 14 residues. Germline-derived CDR1 and CDR2 are SGHTA and FQGNSA. The V and J ends lost 2 bases and 6 bases, in that order; junction bases with no gene match: 6. CDR3 in amino acids: CASSLSAGQAEAFF. As DNA, the CDR3 is TGTGCCAGCAGCTTATCGGCTGGACAGGCTGAAGCTTTCTTT.

The CDR3 sequence is CASRRLEETQYF. Here the CDR3 DNA reads TGTGCCAGCAGGAGACTAGAGGAGACCCAGTACTTC. The V call is TRBV7-9, the J call TRBJ2-5; tentatively, D is TRBD2 (6 bases). The V and J ends lost 6 bases and 5 bases respectively, with 10 bases between them. Germline CDR1 reads SEHNR; CDR2 reads FQNEAQ (reference sequence). The CDR3 has 12 residues.

The chain links TRBV11-2 to TRBJ1-1; D gene ambiguous. The CDR3 extends over 12 amino acids. V was cut by 4 bases and J by 7 bases, with 10 bases left in between. CDR1 and CDR2 (germline): SGHAT, FQNNGV. The CDR3 sequence is CASSSRFGEAFF. The CDR3 DNA sequence: TGTGCCAGCAGCTCACGGTTCGGTGAAGCTTTCTTT.

The gene calls are TRBV5-6 and TRBJ2-7; TRBD2 matches 12 bases. V shed 3 bases and J 6 bases; nucleotides not matched to a gene: 4. This CDR3 is 14 amino acids long. Germline V gene lookup returns CDR1 SGHDT and CDR2 YYEEEE. The CDR3 is CASSSSSGRAEQYF. As DNA, the CDR3 is TGTGCCAGCAGCTCTTCTAGCGGGAGGGCCGAGCAGTACTTC.

The sample holds a few counts of this clone. The V and J genes are TRBV9 and TRBJ2-7; D is uncertain. With 2 bases removed from V and 5 bases from J, the gap between germline ends came to 8 bases. Looked up from germline, CDR1 is SGDLS and CDR2 is YYNGEE. This CDR3 is built from 12 residues. The CDR3 reads CASSVRNHEQYF. The CDR3 DNA sequence: TGTGCCAGCAGCGTCAGGAACCACGAGCAGTACTTC. Supplemented by reference TRBV9 and TRBJ2-7, the full variable domain reads DSGVTQTPKHLITATGQRVTLRCSPRSGDLSVYWYQQSLDQGLQFLIQYYNGEERAKGNILERFSAQQFPDLHSELNLSSLELGDSALYFCASSVRNHEQYFGPGTRLTVT.

The chain carries TRBV5-5 and TRBJ2-1; 14 bases align to TRBD2. Germline V gives CDR1 SGHKS, CDR2 YYEKEE (reference sequence). The CDR3 sequence is 19 residues long. The ends lost 1 base at V and 6 bases at J; junction bases unmatched: 12. Here the CDR3 DNA reads TGTGCCAGCAGCTTGTATCTATCGGGACTAGCGGGAGTCGTCAATGAGCAGTTCTTC. This translates into CASSLYLSGLAGVVNEQFF.

The chain has TRBV19 and TRBJ2-7; 11 bases align to TRBD1. Trimming cost V 5 bases and J 3 bases; bases outside gene matches: 3. This CDR3 is 14 amino acids long. CDR1 and CDR2 (germline): LNHDA, SQIVND (reference sequence). CDR3 nucleotides: TGTGCCAGTAGTGCCGGGACAGGGGGCTACGAGCAGTACTTC. It encodes CASSAGTGGYEQYF. The variable domain in full, completed from reference TRBV19 and TRBJ2-7, reads DGGITQSPKYLFRKEGQNVTLSCEQNLNHDAMYWYRQDPGQGLRLIYYSQIVNDFQKGDIAEGYSVSREKKESFPLTVTSAQKNPTAFYLCASSAGTGGYEQYFGPGTRLTVT.

The chain has TRBV5-4 and TRBJ1-2; D ambiguous. The CDR3 extends over 16 amino acids. The germline V gene has CDR1 SGHNT and CDR2 YYREEE (reference sequence). V lost 6 bases and J lost 4, with 22 bases in between. This chain's CDR3 is CASIQLPARLVYGYTF. CDR3 bases: TGTGCCAGCATCCAACTCCCCGCAAGGCTGGTCTATGGCTACACCTTC.

This chain links TRBV28 with TRBJ1-1; 8 bases are shared with TRBD1. Trimming cost V 4 bases and J 5 bases; bases outside gene matches: 12. The CDR3 totals 16 residues. Germline-derived CDR1 and CDR2 are MDHEN and SYDVKM. CDR3 sequence (DNA): TGTGCCAGCAGTTCTGATCCGGGACAGGTGTTTACTGAAGCTTTCTTT. As protein: CASSSDPGQVFTEAFF.

The rearrangement links TRBV10-2 to TRBJ2-7; perhaps TRBD2 as D (7 bases). Looked up from germline, CDR1 is WSHSY and CDR2 is SAAADI. V was cut by 6 bases and J by 0 bases, with 18 bases left in between. The CDR3 runs to 16 residues. CDR3 amino acids: CASSPGGVPFSYEQYF. The CDR3 DNA reads TGCGCCAGCAGCCCGGGGGGCGTACCCTTCTCCTACGAGCAGTACTTC.

This chain joins TRBV7-9 and TRBJ2-1; 9 bases map to TRBD1. V was pared by 5 bases and J by 5 bases, with 7 bases of the junction left unmatched. From germline, CDR1 is SEHNR and CDR2 FQNEAQ (reference sequence). The CDR3 loop spans 15 amino acids. Here the CDR3 reads CASSRGQGKDNEQFF. CDR3 DNA sequence: TGTGCCAGCAGCCGGGGACAGGGAAAAGACAATGAGCAGTTCTTC.

J is TRBJ2-5 and V is TRBV29-1; D is ambiguous. Looked up from germline, CDR1 is SQVTM and CDR2 is ANQGSEA. The CDR3 extends over 13 amino acids. V lost 8 bases to trimming and J lost 1 base, with 14 bases between them. For the CDR3, the DNA is TGCAGCCCCCCCCCGCACAGCCAAGAGACCCAGTACTTC. It is translated as CSPPPHSQETQYF.

Only one count was recorded for this clone. V and J are TRBV2 and TRBJ2-7; unclear D gene. This CDR3 contains 13 residues. V was clipped by 8 bases and J by 5 bases, with 16 bases between them. Germline lookup yields CDR1 SNHLY and CDR2 FYNNEI. The CDR3 DNA is TGTGCCAGCGCACGGACCCCCTTTAACGAGCAGTACTTC. This translates into CASARTPFNEQYF.

V and J are TRBV2 and TRBJ2-2, with 7 bases identical to TRBD2. After removal of 4 bases from V and 4 bases from J, the junction contained 9 bases not matched to a gene. Germline CDR1 SNHLY, CDR2 FYNNEI. The CDR3 sequence is 16 residues long. The CDR3 reads CASSVRGDLTTGELFF. The CDR3, as DNA: TGTGCCAGCAGTGTACGGGGGGACTTAACCACCGGGGAGCTGTTTTTT.

The J gene is TRBJ2-7, the V gene TRBV2; D tentatively reads TRBD1 or TRBD2 (5 bases each). In germline, CDR1 is SNHLY, CDR2 FYNNEI. The CDR3 is 13 residues long. Trimming removed 7 bases at V and 6 bases at J, with 16 bases between. The DNA of the CDR3 is TGTGCCAGCAAGGGACCCTCGAGGGGCGAGCAGTACTTC. It specifies CASKGPSRGEQYF.

This clone is a singleton in its sample. The CDR3 DNA reads as TGTGCCATCAGTGAGTCTTGGGGGTCTGGAAACACCATATATTTT. Its protein product is CAISESWGSGNTIYF. The chain recombines TRBV10-3 with TRBJ1-3; maybe TRBD1 (5 bases). V was pared by 0 bases and J by 1 base, with 7 bases between. The length of the CDR3 is 15 residues. The germline V gene has CDR1 ENHRY and CDR2 SYGVKD.

V is TRBV27 and J is TRBJ1-2, with D unresolved. The germline V and J ends were trimmed by 6 bases and 3 bases, with 8 bases remaining between them. The germline V gene encodes CDR1 MNHEY and CDR2 SMNVEV (reference sequence). The CDR3 totals 12 residues. The CDR3 reads CASRKGDYGYTF. The CDR3 nucleotides are TGTGCCAGCAGGAAGGGTGACTATGGCTACACCTTC.

This rearrangement joins TRBV5-1 to TRBJ2-7; TRBD2 matches 8 bases. Unmatched junction bases numbered 5, after V lost 3 bases and J lost 3 bases. The CDR3 length is 14 residues. Germline CDR1 SGHRS, CDR2 YFSETQ. The CDR3 loop is CASSYVAGNYEQYF. The CDR3 nucleotides read TGCGCCAGCAGCTACGTAGCGGGAAACTACGAGCAGTACTTC.